This section outlines one TCR beta chain sequence together with its context. In its sample, this clonotype was seen many times. The target of this receptor is not known. Base qualities are not provided; no much larger clone lies one nucleotide away. The data derive from a study of T cells in Graves' hyperthyroidism and ophthalmopathy (dated by TCRdb to about 2019). A note on the overall study: Peripheral blood samples were taken at initial diagnosis, before any treatment was given. Following sampling, methimazole starting at 30 mg daily was given to hyperthyroidism patients, and high-dose intravenous methylprednisolone was given to ophthalmopathy patients. Prospective prediction of ophthalmopathy was tested in an independent validation cohort of 18 to 20 hyperthyroidism patients and some 17 patients who later progressed to ophthalmopathy. The paper reports TCR Vbeta CDR3 sequencing of more than 120 peripheral blood samples: fewer than 50 ophthalmopathy, some 80 hyperthyroidism and around 17 progressor patients. The study also compared thyroid tissue and blood T-cell repertoires from more than five Graves' hyperthyroidism patients. To identify TCR V-J signatures that set the groups apart, the researchers used a discovery cohort of about a hundred patients, made up of 40 to 45 with Graves' ophthalmopathy and 55 to 65 with stable Graves' hyperthyroidism. The roughly 91 discovery patients were randomly divided into training and test sets at a 7:3 ratio.

A patient counted as having stable Graves' hyperthyroidism if no progression to ophthalmopathy occurred over 18 months of follow-up. The hyperthyroidism patients were between 18 and 65 years old and newly diagnosed, with a disease duration of less than 2 months. Patients with uncontrolled infections, other autoimmune diseases, pregnancy or lactation were excluded. Diagnoses were based on clinical symptoms, serum thyroxine and TRAb, thyroid ultrasound and orbital computed tomography. PBMCs were isolated from 8 to 10 ml of fresh peripheral blood by Ficoll-Paque density gradient centrifugation. Trizol reagent was used to extract total RNA, and RNA quality was then checked on an Agilent 2100 Bioanalyzer. Results the study describes overall, beyond this receptor: A 13 V-J signature model separated ophthalmopathy from stable hyperthyroidism, with approximately 86% sensitivity and 81% to 82% specificity in cross-validation and 80%/75% in testing. In validation, progression to ophthalmopathy was predicted by the model with roughly 69% sensitivity and about 72% specificity, a median of approximately 6.5 months before onset. Sample size was not statistically predetermined, and blinding of investigators to group allocation was not performed. Most expanded thyroid clonotypes (frequency above 0.001) were also detected in blood, a finding suggesting that blood repertoires may reflect thyroid immune responses.

Germline trimming: 5 bases from V, 5 bases from J; junction bases outside gene matches: 4. CDR1 and CDR2, looked up from the germline V gene (reference sequence), are DFQATT and SNEGSKA. From its cysteine to its phenylalanine, the CDR3 spans 13 amino acids. Of all the DNA, just the CDR3 is kept, 39 bases in frame from base 1. The TCR beta CDR3 regions were amplified from RNA transcripts. The first round of RT-PCR for the TCR CDR3 was performed with the HTBI primer set and the Qiagen OneStep RT-PCR kit. A second multiplex PCR round built the libraries, followed by size selection and purification. Sequencing of the libraries was done on an Illumina HiSeq2000 using paired-end 100 bp reads. The original methods were these. SOAPnuke was used to process the raw data, with reads discarded if the reads contained adapters or uncalled bases, had a mean Phred below 15, or lacked an exact constant-primer or identifier match. High-quality paired reads were merged with COPE v1.2.5, and unique nucleotide sequences were defined as clonotypes. Clonotypes were aligned to IMGT TRBV, TRBD and TRBJ reference segments using MiTCR v1.1. The analysis included only V-J combinations with a frequency above 0.0001, which together covered 99% to 99.2% of the repertoires. A TCS score was defined as the ratio of F50 (clonal expansion) to E x V (chaos), with BLOSUM62-based TCRdist applied between CDR3 peptides within each V-J. Welch's t-statistics and random forest reduced fewer than 600 V-J features to roughly 13, which were used in a naive Bayes classifier (R e1071). The raw public data were reprocessed by TCRdb itself: fastp quality trimming at Q25, MiXCR clonotype calling, in-frame beta chains only. Rows with a matching CDR3 protein are joined into one entry that keeps the most common DNA and genes. The V and J calls, along with clone size, are taken from TCRdb and not from the paper's own processing. A total of fewer than 350,000 distinct CDR3 sequences appear in this sample, roughly an eighth of them only once. The ten largest account for 7.9% of the sample.

The rearrangement joined TRBV20-1 to TRBJ1-5; 9 of the junction bases match TRBD1. Specimen: blood. The TCR sequence derives from a woman aged 35 to 49 with Graves' hyperthyroidism. The DNA reads TGCAGTGCTTCCCGGGACAGGGATCAGCCCCAGCATTTT. This yields the protein CSASRDRDQPQHF.